Listed here are 6 T cell receptor beta chains from one sample, sequenced in a study of response to subunit inactivated influenza vaccine. TCRdb used MiXCR to reprocess the RT-PCR reads, holding one entry per CDR3 protein. The data show hundreds of thousands of distinct CDR3 sequences, 12% seen once. This specimen consisted of PBMCs from blood, obtained on the day of vaccination. These receptors originate from a man aged 45-60 years who received an inactivated influenza vaccine.

In its sample, this clonotype was seen a few times. The V and J genes are TRBV6-5 and TRBJ1-1; no clear D gene. Trimming took off 2 bases at V and 1 base at J, with 8 bases between the two ends. Germline V gene data show CDR1 as MNHEY and CDR2 as SVGAGI. The CDR3 has 14 residues. The CDR3 region is CASSYHPANTEAFF. The CDR3 DNA follows: TGTGCCAGCAGTTACCATCCGGCGAACACTGAAGCTTTCTTT.

This chain joins TRBV9 and TRBJ2-5; unclear D gene. V was shortened by 0 bases and J by 5 bases, with 8 bases between the two germline ends. The germline CDR1 and CDR2 sequences are SGDLS and YYNGEE. The CDR3 extends over 13 amino acids. CDR3 region: CASSVVGLETQYF. The CDR3 DNA reads as TGTGCCAGCAGCGTAGTAGGGTTGGAGACCCAGTACTTC.

This clonotype came up a few times. The chain uses TRBV18 and TRBJ1-2, with 12 bases matching TRBD1. After removal of 4 bases from V and 6 bases from J, the junction contained 6 bases not matched to a gene. CDR1 is KGHSH and CDR2 is LQKENI in the germline V gene. The CDR3 spans 15 residues. Here the CDR3 DNA reads TGTGCCAGCTCACGCCAGGGACAGGGGGCTGATGGCTACACCTTC. The encoded protein is CASSRQGQGADGYTF.

A few counts support this clonotype. V usage is TRBV12-3 or TRBV12-4 and J usage is TRBJ2-5; 14 bases map to TRBD2. The CDR3 is made up of 17 amino acids. Germline trimming cut 5 bases from V and 4 bases from J; bases unmatched to any gene: 9. CDR3 DNA sequence: TGTGCCAGCAGTCCCAGGACTAGCGGGGGGATCGGAGAGACCCAGTACTTC. Translation gives CASSPRTSGGIGETQYF.

This clonotype was found a few times. The chain employs TRBV24-1 and TRBJ2-2, with 8 bases aligning to TRBD1. The germline V gene encodes CDR1 KGHDR and CDR2 SFDVKD. The J segment lost 5 bases and the V segment lost 8 bases, leaving 3 bases of the junction unmatched. The CDR3 consists of 13 residues. CDR3 nucleotide sequence: TGTGCCACCACCCGGACAGGGACCGGGGAGCTGTTTTTT. Amino acids: CATTRTGTGELFF.

This chain connects TRBV3-1 to TRBJ2-7, with TRBD2 matching 8 bases. CDR1 is LGHDT, CDR2 YNNKEL, per germline (reference sequence). This CDR3 region has 14 residues. The junction had 6 bases not matched to a gene; V was cut back by 5 bases and J by 3 bases. CDR3 nucleotides: TGTGCCAGCAGCTACGGGGGGGACTACTACGAGCAGTACTTC. Encoded protein: CASSYGGDYYEQYF.